This T cell receptor (beta chain) originates from a study of blood T cell repertoires in COVID-19. Profiling relied on immunoSEQ multiplex PCR, and the TCRdb table lists in-frame clones only, not all of them. Seen here are around 100,000 clones, approximately 84% observed once, and the top ten hold approximately 24%. The CDR3 spans 13 residues. Per the germline V gene, CDR1 is MDHEN and CDR2 is SYDVKM. Trimming removed 1 base from V and 5 bases from J, with 9 bases in between. The receptor comes from a human donor in a cohort sampled during active COVID-19. The rearrangement joins TRBV28 to TRBJ2-7, with D possibly matching TRBD1 (6 bases). The sequencing input was peripheral blood. The CDR3 sequence: CASSLSQGNEQYF. The DNA of the CDR3 is TGTGCCAGCAGTTTATCTCAGGGGAACGAGCAGTACTTC.